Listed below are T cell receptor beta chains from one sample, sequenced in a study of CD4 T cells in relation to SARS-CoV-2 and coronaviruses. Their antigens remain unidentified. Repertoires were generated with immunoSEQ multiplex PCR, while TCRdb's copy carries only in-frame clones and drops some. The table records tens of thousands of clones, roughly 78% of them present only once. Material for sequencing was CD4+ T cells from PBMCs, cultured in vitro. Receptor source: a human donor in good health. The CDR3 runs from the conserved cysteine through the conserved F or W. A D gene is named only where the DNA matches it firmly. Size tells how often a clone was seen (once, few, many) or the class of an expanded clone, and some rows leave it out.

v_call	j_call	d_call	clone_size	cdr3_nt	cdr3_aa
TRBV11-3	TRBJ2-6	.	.	TGTGCCAGCAGGGACAGCTCTGGGGCCAACGTCCTGACTTTC	CASRDSSGANVLTF
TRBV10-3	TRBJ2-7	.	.	TGTGCCATCGCGAACGGAGCCTCCTACGAGCAGTACTTC	CAIANGASYEQYF
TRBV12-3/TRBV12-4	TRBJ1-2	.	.	TGTGCCAGCAGTTTTGGGGACCGGAGGGCCTACACCTTC	CASSFGDRRAYTF
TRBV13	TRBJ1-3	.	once	TGTGCCAGCAGCAATGGAAACACCATATATTTT	CASSNGNTIYF
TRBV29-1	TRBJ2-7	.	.	TGCAGCGCCACCGACAGGTTTACCTACGAGCAGTACTTC	CSATDRFTYEQYF
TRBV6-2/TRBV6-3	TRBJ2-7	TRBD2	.	TGTGCCAGCAGTTACTGGGGAAAGGGACTAGCGGGTTACGAGCAGTACTTC	CASSYWGKGLAGYEQYF
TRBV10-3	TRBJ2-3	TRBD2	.	TGTGCCATCAAGGGGGATTCCCGGGGGGGCATGGATACGCAGTATTTT	CAIKGDSRGGMDTQYF
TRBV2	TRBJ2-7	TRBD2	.	TGTGCCAGCAGTGCCAGGACTAGCGGCTCCTACGAGCAGTACTTC	CASSARTSGSYEQYF
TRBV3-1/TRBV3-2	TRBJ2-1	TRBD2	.	TGTGCCAGCAGCCCACCCCTAGCGGGGGACTACAATGAGCAGTTCTTC	CASSPPLAGDYNEQFF
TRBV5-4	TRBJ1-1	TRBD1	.	TGTGCCAGCAGCCAAAGGGCAGGGGGCATCACTGAAGCTTTCTTT	CASSQRAGGITEAFF
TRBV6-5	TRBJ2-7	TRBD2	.	TGTGCCAGCAGCAAAGCATGGGGGGGTTCGTACGAGCAGTACTTC	CASSKAWGGSYEQYF
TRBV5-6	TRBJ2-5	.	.	TGTGCCAGCAGCCTTACAGGATTTGGGGAGACCCAGTACTTC	CASSLTGFGETQYF
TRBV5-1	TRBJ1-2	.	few	TGCGCCAGCAGCTTGGCCGTCCATAACTATGGCTACACCTTC	CASSLAVHNYGYTF
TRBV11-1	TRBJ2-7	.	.	TGTGCCAGCCGCCCCCCTAGCAGCCCCTACGAGCAGTACTTC	CASRPPSSPYEQYF
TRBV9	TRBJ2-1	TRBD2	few	TGTGCCAGCAGCGTAGTAGCGGGGATATCCTACAATGAGCAGTTCTTC	CASSVVAGISYNEQFF
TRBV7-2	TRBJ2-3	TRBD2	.	TGTGCCATTACCGGGACTAGCGGGGGGGCAGATACGCAGTATTTT	CAITGTSGGADTQYF
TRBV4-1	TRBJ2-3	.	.	TGCGCCAGCAGCCTTAGACAGGCTAGCACAGATACGCAGTATTTT	CASSLRQASTDTQYF
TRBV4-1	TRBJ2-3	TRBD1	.	TGCGCCAGCAGCCCCCAGACAGGGGTCACAGATACGCAGTATTTT	CASSPQTGVTDTQYF
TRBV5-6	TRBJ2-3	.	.	TGTGCCAGCAGCTTAATAAAAGGCGACACAGATACGCAGTATTTT	CASSLIKGDTDTQYF
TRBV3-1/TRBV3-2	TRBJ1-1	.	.	TGTGCCAGCAGTCAGCGTAGGGGCGGTGAAGCTTTCTTT	CASSQRRGGEAFF
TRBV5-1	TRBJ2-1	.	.	TGCGCCAGCAGCTTGGAGGTCCGTTTTTACAATGAGCAGTTCTTC	CASSLEVRFYNEQFF
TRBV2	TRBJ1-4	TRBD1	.	TGTGCCAGCAGGGGGGACAGGGTGAATGAAAAACTGTTTTTT	CASRGDRVNEKLFF
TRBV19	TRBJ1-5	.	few	TGTGCCAGTAGTTCCTCAACAGGGTACCAGCCCCAGCATTTT	CASSSSTGYQPQHF
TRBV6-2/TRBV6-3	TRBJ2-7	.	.	TGTGCCAGCAGTTCCCAGGGGTCCGAGCAGTACTTC	CASSSQGSEQYF
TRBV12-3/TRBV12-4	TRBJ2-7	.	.	TGTGCCAGCAGTGGACGCCAGGGCCACGAGCAGTACTTC	CASSGRQGHEQYF
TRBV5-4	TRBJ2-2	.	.	TGTGCCAGCAGCTCCTCTATTGGCAAGGGCTCGAACACCGGGGAGCTGTTTTTT	CASSSSIGKGSNTGELFF
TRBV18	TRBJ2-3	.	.	TGTGCCAGCTCACCAGGGCAGGGTGGCCGGACAGATACGCAGTATTTT	CASSPGQGGRTDTQYF
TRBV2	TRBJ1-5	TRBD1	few	TGTGCCAGCACTAGACAGGGATATCAGCCCCAGCATTTT	CASTRQGYQPQHF
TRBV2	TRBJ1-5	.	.	TGTGCCAGCAGTGAAACGGCCCAGCCCCAGCATTTT	CASSETAQPQHF
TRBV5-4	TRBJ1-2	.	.	TGTGCCAGCAGCCGGGGGGGGGCGGCAGAAAACTATGGCTACACCTTC	CASSRGGAAENYGYTF
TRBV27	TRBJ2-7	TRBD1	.	TGTGCCAGCAGTTTATATGACAGGGCCTACGAGCAGTACTTC	CASSLYDRAYEQYF
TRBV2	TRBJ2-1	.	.	TGTGCCAGCAGCGATACTAGCAGGGGCTACAATGAGCAGTTCTTC	CASSDTSRGYNEQFF
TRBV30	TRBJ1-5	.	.	TGTGCCTGGACCCCTAGGTGGGGAGAGGGGCAGCCCCAGCATTTT	CAWTPRWGEGQPQHF
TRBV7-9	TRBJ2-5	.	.	TGTGCCAGCAGCTCCTGGACAGCGGGAGAGACCCAGTACTTC	CASSSWTAGETQYF
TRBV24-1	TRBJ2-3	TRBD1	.	TGTGCCACCAGTGATACAGGGGTTGAAGATACGCAGTATTTT	CATSDTGVEDTQYF
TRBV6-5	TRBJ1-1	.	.	TGTGCCAGCACCGAAAGCAGGGCCCGGGGAACTTTCTTT	CASTESRARGTFF
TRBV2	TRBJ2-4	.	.	TGTGCCAGCAGTGAAGCGCTTCGGCTAGCCAGCGGGTACTTC	CASSEALRLASGYF
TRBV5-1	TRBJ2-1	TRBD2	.	TGCGCCAGCAGCCCTCTAGCGGGCCACAATGAGCAGTTCTTC	CASSPLAGHNEQFF
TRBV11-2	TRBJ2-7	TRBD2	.	TGTGCCAGCAGCAACGGACTAGCGGGGTCCTACGAGCAGTACTTC	CASSNGLAGSYEQYF
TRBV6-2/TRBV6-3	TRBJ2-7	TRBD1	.	TGTGCCAGCAGTTACCGGGACAGCTCCTACGAGCAGTACTTC	CASSYRDSSYEQYF
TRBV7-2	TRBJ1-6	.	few	TGTGCCAGCAGCCCCTATGTTAGGGCGGGCATTGATTCACCCCTCCACTTT	CASSPYVRAGIDSPLHF
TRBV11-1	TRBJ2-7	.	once	TGTGCCAGCAGTCAAACCGACGGACGACGTACCTACGAGCAGTACTTC	CASSQTDGRRTYEQYF
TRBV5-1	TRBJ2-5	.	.	TGCGCCAGCAGCTTGGGGGGGACACAAGAGACCCAGTACTTC	CASSLGGTQETQYF